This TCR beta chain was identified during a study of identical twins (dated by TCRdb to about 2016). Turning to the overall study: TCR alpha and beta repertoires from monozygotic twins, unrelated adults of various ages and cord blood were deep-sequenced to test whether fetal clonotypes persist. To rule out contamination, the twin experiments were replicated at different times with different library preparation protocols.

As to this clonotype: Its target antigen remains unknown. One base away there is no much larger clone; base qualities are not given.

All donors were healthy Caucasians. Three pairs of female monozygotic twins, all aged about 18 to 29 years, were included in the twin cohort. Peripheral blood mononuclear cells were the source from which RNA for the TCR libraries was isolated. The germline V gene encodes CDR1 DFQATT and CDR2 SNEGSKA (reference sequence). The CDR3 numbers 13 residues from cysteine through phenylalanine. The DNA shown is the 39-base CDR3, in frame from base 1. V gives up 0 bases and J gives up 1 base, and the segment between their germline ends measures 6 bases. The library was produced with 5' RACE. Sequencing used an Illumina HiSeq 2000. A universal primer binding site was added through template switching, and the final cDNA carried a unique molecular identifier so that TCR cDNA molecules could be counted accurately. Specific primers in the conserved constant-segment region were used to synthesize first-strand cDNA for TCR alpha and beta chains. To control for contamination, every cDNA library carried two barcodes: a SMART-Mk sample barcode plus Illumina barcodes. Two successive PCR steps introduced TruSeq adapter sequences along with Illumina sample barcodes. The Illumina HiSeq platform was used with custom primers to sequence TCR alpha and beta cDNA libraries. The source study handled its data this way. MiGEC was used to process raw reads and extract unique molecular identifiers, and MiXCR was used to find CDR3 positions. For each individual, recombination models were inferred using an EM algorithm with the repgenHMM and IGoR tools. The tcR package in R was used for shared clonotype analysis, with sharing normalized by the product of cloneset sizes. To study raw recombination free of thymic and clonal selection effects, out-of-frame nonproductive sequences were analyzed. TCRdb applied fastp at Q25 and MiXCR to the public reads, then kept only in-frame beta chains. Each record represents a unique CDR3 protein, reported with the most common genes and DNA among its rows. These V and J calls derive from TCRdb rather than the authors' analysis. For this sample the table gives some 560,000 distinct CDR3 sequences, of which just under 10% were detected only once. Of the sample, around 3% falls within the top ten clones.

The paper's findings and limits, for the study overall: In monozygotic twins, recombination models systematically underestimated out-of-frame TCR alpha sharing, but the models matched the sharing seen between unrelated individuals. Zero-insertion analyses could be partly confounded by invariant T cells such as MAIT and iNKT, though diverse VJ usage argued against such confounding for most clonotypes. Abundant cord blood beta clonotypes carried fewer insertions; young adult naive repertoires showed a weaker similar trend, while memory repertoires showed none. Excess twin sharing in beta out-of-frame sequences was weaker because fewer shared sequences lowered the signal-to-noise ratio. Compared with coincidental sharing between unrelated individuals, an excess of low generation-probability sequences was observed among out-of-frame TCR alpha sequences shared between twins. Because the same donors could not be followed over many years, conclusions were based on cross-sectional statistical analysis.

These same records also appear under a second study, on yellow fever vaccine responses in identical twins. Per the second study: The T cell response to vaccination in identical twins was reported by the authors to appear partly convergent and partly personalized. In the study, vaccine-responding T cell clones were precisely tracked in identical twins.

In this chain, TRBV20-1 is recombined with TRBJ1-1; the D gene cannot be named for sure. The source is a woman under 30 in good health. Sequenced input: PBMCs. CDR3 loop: CSARDDQNTEAFF. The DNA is TGCAGTGCTAGAGATGACCAGAACACTGAAGCTTTCTTT.